What follows are 14 T cell receptor beta chains derived from one specimen sequenced in a study of blood T cells in healthy people across ages. Next came a second PCR, run for about 6 to 11 cycles, which used a sample-barcoded 5' primer along with a J-beta primer mix. TCRdb recomputed calls from the 5' RACE reads with MiXCR, one row per CDR3 protein. The table has roughly 1,500,000 distinct CDR3 sequences, about 31% seen once. The sequenced material came from blood. The receptors stem from a woman aged 25 to 39 in good health.

The rearrangement links TRBV20-1 to TRBJ2-5; possibly TRBD1 or TRBD2 for D (5 bases each). With 3 bases removed from V and 5 bases from J, the gap between germline ends came to 13 bases. Germline V gene lookup returns CDR1 DFQATT and CDR2 SNEGSKA (reference sequence). This CDR3 region has 13 residues. This CDR3 is CSARWDPVETQYF. CDR3 coding DNA: TGCAGTGCTAGGTGGGACCCAGTGGAGACCCAGTACTTC.

The CDR3 sequence is CASSQVYSNEKLFF. CDR3 DNA: TGTGCCAGCAGCCAAGTCTACAGTAATGAAAAACTGTTTTTT. J is TRBJ1-4 and V is TRBV3-1; D gene uncertain. The germline V gene has CDR1 LGHDT and CDR2 YNNKEL (reference sequence). The CDR3 runs 14 residues. Between the trimmed V and J ends, which lost 1 base and 4 bases, there was a span of 7 bases.

The genes are TRBV20-1 and TRBJ1-6, with D perhaps TRBD1 (6 bases). CDR1 and CDR2 from the germline V gene are DFQATT and SNEGSKA (reference sequence). With 5 bases removed from V and 9 bases from J, the gap between germline ends came to 20 bases. CDR3 length equals 15 residues. The CDR3 region has the DNA TGCAGTGCTCTCCCCCCGACAGGTCTAGGTTCACCCCTCCACTTT. Translated, it gives CSALPPTGLGSPLHF.

The chain joins TRBV30 to TRBJ2-2, with no clear D. This CDR3 contains 16 residues. The germline gives CDR1 GTSNPN, CDR2 SVGIG (reference sequence). V was pared by 5 bases and J by 4 bases, with 20 bases between. The CDR3 DNA is TGTGCCTGGGTGCCCCCTAAGGCGGAGCTCACCGGGGAGCTGTTTTTT. Protein product: CAWVPPKAELTGELFF. Looking up the rest from reference TRBV30 and TRBJ2-2 gives the full variable domain: SQTIHQWPATLVQPVGSPLSLECTVEGTSNPNLYWYRQAAGRGLQLLFYSVGIGQISSEVPQNLSASRPQDRQFILSSKKLLLSDSGFYLCAWVPPKAELTGELFFGEGSRLTVL.

This clonotype was counted a few times. J is TRBJ1-2 and V is TRBV20-1; no clear D. V lost 5 bases and J lost 7, with 14 bases in between. The CDR3 spans 12 residues. From germline, CDR1 is DFQATT and CDR2 SNEGSKA (reference sequence). The CDR3: CSAALGLFGYTF. CDR3 DNA sequence: TGCAGTGCTGCCCTCGGCCTGTTTGGCTACACCTTC.

V is TRBV7-9 and J is TRBJ2-2; D call uncertain. Trimming left V 10 bases short and J 3 bases short, with 3 bases between. CDR1 is SEHNR and CDR2 is FQNEAQ in the germline V gene (reference sequence). The CDR3 has 10 residues. CDR3 DNA sequence: TGTGCCACCCACACCGGGGAGCTGTTTTTT. Amino acids: CATHTGELFF.

This clonotype was seen a handful of times. The chain has TRBV13 and TRBJ2-7; perhaps TRBD1 as D (6 bases). The V end was cut by 5 bases, the J end by 7 bases, with 12 bases between. This CDR3 has 12 amino acids. The germline V gene encodes CDR1 PRHDT and CDR2 FYEKMQ (reference sequence). For the CDR3, the DNA is TGTGCCAGCAGCCAGGGGAGATGGGAGCAGTACTTC. Its translation: CASSQGRWEQYF.

The genes are TRBV6-6 and TRBJ2-7; D is unclear. CDR3 length: 11 residues. The V end lost 2 bases, the J end lost 6 bases, and 5 bases lay between the germline ends. The germline gives CDR1 MNHNY, CDR2 SVGAGI (reference sequence). CDR3: CASSYRTEQYF. The DNA for the CDR3 is TGTGCCAGCAGTTACCGGACCGAGCAGTACTTC.

This rearrangement joins TRBV9 to TRBJ1-2; the D is unclear. Deletions cut 6 bases from V and 4 bases from J, with 4 bases between. CDR3 size: 10 residues. In germline, CDR1 is SGDLS, CDR2 YYNGEE. CDR3 amino acids: CASKGYGYTF. The CDR3, as DNA: TGTGCCAGCAAGGGCTATGGCTACACCTTC.

There are many counts of this clonotype. The chain employs TRBV12-3 or TRBV12-4 and TRBJ2-6; no reliable D call. Trimming took 1 base from V and 4 from J, leaving 11 bases between them. The CDR3 extends over 16 amino acids. CDR3 protein: CASSLGPLTGANVLTF. CDR3 sequence (DNA): TGTGCCAGCAGTTTAGGGCCATTGACGGGGGCCAACGTCCTGACTTTC.

This clonotype was counted only a few times. The J gene is TRBJ2-3, the V gene TRBV7-6, with 12 bases identical to TRBD2. Germline-derived CDR1 and CDR2 are SGHVS and FNYEAQ. The junction had 11 bases not matched to a gene; V was cut back by 5 bases and J by 8 bases. There are 16 residues in the CDR3. CDR3 amino acids: CASSPHLAGGLGTQYF. As DNA, the CDR3 is TGTGCCAGCAGCCCCCACCTAGCGGGGGGGCTGGGTACGCAGTATTTT.

Worth noting for this clonotype: Mismatch with germline at one junction end may stem from a read error. In DNA form, the CDR3 reads TGTGCCGGCAGTGAAAAGGGGCCCTACGAGCAGTACTTC. Its protein product is CAGSEKGPYEQYF. The chain is built from TRBV6-1 and TRBJ2-7; D possibly corresponds to TRBD1 (5 bases). CDR3 size: 13 residues. From germline, CDR1 is MNHNS and CDR2 SASEGT.

This clonotype was counted a few times. The chain joins TRBV2 to TRBJ2-7, with 7 bases fitting TRBD2. Germline-derived CDR1 and CDR2 are SNHLY and FYNNEI. Unmatched junction bases numbered 11, after V lost 6 bases and J lost 6 bases. CDR3 length equals 14 residues. The chain's CDR3 is CASRSGGFGSEQYF. CDR3 coding DNA: TGTGCCAGCAGATCGGGGGGTTTTGGGTCCGAGCAGTACTTC.

The chain is built from TRBV20-1 and TRBJ2-3; maybe TRBD2 (5 bases). The CDR3 loop spans 14 amino acids. V was clipped by 7 bases and J by 3 bases, with 17 bases between them. Germline values: CDR1 DFQATT, CDR2 SNEGSKA (reference sequence). CDR3 nucleotides: TGCAGTGGTAGCCGTGGGGAGCTTACAGATACGCAGTATTTT. Its translation is CSGSRGELTDTQYF.